This T cell receptor (beta chain) was sequenced in a study of blood T cell repertoires in COVID-19. Study summary: Samples came from the United States, Italy and Spain, spanning acute and convalescent COVID-19. T cells, B-cell-depleted T cells, or PBMCs supplied cDNA or gDNA.

The CDR3 sequence is 14 residues long. In germline, CDR1 is LGHDT, CDR2 YNNKEL (reference sequence). V lost 5 bases, J lost 3 bases, and 4 bases stayed unmatched. The authors' processing: Reference gene primer amplification gave estimated nucleated cell counts. The assay was immunoSEQ multiplex PCR, and TCRdb's table has in-frame clones only and misses some. V and J calls plus clone size are reproduced from that table; the DNA served to infer D and trimming. The data hold over 300,000 clones, with about 90% observed a single time. This chain joins TRBV3-1 (or the pseudogene TRBV3-2) and TRBJ1-3, with 7 bases fitting TRBD1. Sequencing used peripheral blood. The TCR sequence derives from a man aged 18 to 30 with active or convalescent COVID-19. CDR3 in DNA: TGTGCCAGCAGCATAACAGGGGATGGAAACACCATATATTTT. Protein sequence: CASSITGDGNTIYF.